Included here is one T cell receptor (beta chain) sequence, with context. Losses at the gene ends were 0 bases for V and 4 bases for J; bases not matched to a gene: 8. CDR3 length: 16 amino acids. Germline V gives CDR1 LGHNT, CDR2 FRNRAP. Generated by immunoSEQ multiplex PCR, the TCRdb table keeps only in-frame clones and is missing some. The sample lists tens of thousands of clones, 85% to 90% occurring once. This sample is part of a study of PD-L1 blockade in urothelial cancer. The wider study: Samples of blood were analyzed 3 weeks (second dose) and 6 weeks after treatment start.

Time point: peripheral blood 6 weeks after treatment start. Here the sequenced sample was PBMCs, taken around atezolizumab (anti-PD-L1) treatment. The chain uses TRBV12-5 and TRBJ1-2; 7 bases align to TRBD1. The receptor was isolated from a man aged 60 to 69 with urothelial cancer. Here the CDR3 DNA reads TGTGCTAGTGGTTTGGTGCCCCGAGGGGGCGGCTATGGCTACACCTTC. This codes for CASGLVPRGGGYGYTF.